The clone carrying this TCR beta chain was seen only a few times. CDR1 is DFQATT and CDR2 is SNEGSKA in the germline V gene (reference sequence). This CDR3 contains 12 residues. The V gene lost 5 bases and the J gene lost 10 bases, with 15 bases spanning the gap. This sample stems from a study of T-cell reconstitution after alpha-beta-depleted transplantation in children. TCRbeta library preparation incorporated unique molecular identifiers. TCRdb called the PCR reads again in MiXCR, with one record for every CDR3 protein. The sample holds some 500,000 distinct CDR3 sequences; roughly 33% are singletons and the top ten take roughly 2.5%.

Sequenced material: PBMCs from the stem cell graft donor, taken from the stem cell graft. This TCR was sampled from a human donor who donated a stem cell graft to a child with aplastic anemia. The chain couples TRBV20-1 to TRBJ2-1; no clear D gene. The CDR3 bases are TGCAGTGCTGACCCCCAGACTGAGGAGCAGTTCTTC. It encodes CSADPQTEEQFF.